The 27 T cell receptor beta chains given below trace back to one sample, sequenced in a study of T-cell reconstitution after alpha-beta-depleted transplantation in children. As it was prepared, the TCRbeta library received unique molecular identifiers. TCRdb processed the PCR reads anew with MiXCR; each CDR3 protein has one entry. In the table there are more than 300,000 distinct CDR3 sequences, about 17% of which are singletons. The specimen comprised PBMCs, mostly from graft donor cells, sampled 360 days after TCRalphabeta/CD19-depleted stem cell transplant. These receptor sequences come from a male patient aged 2 to 10 who had a stem cell transplant for acute lymphoblastic leukemia, so the T cells may come from the graft donor.

The chain is built from TRBV5-1 and TRBJ2-7; 10 nucleotides match TRBD1. Germline V gene sequence: CDR1 SGHRS, CDR2 YFSETQ. V lost 4 bases and J lost 3; bases outside the gene matches: 7. CDR3 length equals 15 residues. CDR3 sequence reads: CASSNGGDRGYEQYF. DNA of the CDR3: TGCGCCAGCAGCAACGGCGGGGACAGGGGCTACGAGCAGTACTTC.

The J gene is TRBJ2-3, the V gene TRBV6-2 or TRBV6-3; D is undetermined. V lost 5 bases to trimming and J lost 6 bases, with 15 bases between them. CDR1 is MNHEY, CDR2 SVGEGT, per germline. This CDR3 is 14 amino acids long. CDR3 loop: CASSPQVSADTQYF. CDR3 sequence (DNA): TGTGCCAGCAGTCCACAAGTGAGCGCTGATACGCAGTATTTT.

In its sample, this clonotype was seen many times. The rearrangement uses TRBV6-5 and TRBJ2-3; the D call may be TRBD1 or TRBD2 (5 bases each). V was pared by 2 bases and J by 1 base, with 13 bases between. CDR3 length: 16 amino acids. Germline CDR1 is MNHEY and CDR2 is SVGAGI. CDR3 region: CASSYAPGPGTDTQYF. The CDR3 nucleotides are TGTGCCAGCAGTTACGCACCGGGGCCCGGCACAGATACGCAGTATTTT.

The gene calls are TRBV12-3 or TRBV12-4 and TRBJ2-7; D possibly corresponds to TRBD2 (6 bases). The CDR3 has 15 residues. Trimming shortened V by 3 bases and J by 2 bases, and 14 bases separated the two germline ends. In DNA form, the CDR3 reads TGTGCCAGCAGTTTGGGGCTAGCGTTCCCCTACGAGCAGTACTTC. Encoded protein: CASSLGLAFPYEQYF.

This clonotype was seen repeatedly, ten times or more. The chain combines TRBV4-3 with TRBJ1-4, with D perhaps TRBD1 (6 bases). The CDR3 is 16 amino acids. V gave up 2 bases and J gave up 7 bases, with 17 bases separating them. Per germline, CDR1 LGHNA and CDR2 YSLEER. For the CDR3, the DNA is TGCGCCAGCAGCCAACATACAGGGCCGGCAGCTGAAAAACTGTTTTTT. Its protein is CASSQHTGPAAEKLFF.

This clonotype turned up a few times. The rearrangement uses TRBV28 and TRBJ2-7; either TRBD1 or TRBD2 may fit D (7 bases each). Trimming pared 4 bases from V and 5 bases from J, leaving 18 bases between. Germline V gene data show CDR1 as MDHEN and CDR2 as SYDVKM. This CDR3 has 15 amino acids. The CDR3 sequence is CASSYTQGGWNEQYF. CDR3 in DNA: TGTGCCAGCAGTTACACCCAGGGGGGGTGGAACGAGCAGTACTTC.

This clonotype was seen more than once but under ten times. This chain links TRBV4-3 with TRBJ2-1, with 8 nucleotides matching TRBD2. The length of the CDR3 is 15 residues. From germline, CDR1 is LGHNA and CDR2 YSLEER. J was trimmed by 7 bases and V by 5 bases; bases with no gene match: 10. The CDR3 DNA reads as TGCGCCAGCAGCGCGGAGGGACTAGGAGGGAATGAGCAGTTCTTC. Translated: CASSAEGLGGNEQFF.

This clonotype was detected only a few times. V usage is TRBV18 and J usage is TRBJ2-7; 7 nucleotides match TRBD2. J was trimmed by 6 bases and V by 6 bases; bases with no gene match: 14. CDR1 is KGHSH, CDR2 LQKENI, per germline. CDR3 length: 15 residues. The CDR3 sequence: CASSSGGGGLGEQYF. As DNA, the CDR3 is TGTGCCAGCTCGTCTGGCGGGGGAGGTCTTGGCGAGCAGTACTTC.

This clonotype was seen repeatedly, ten times or more. This chain joins TRBV29-1 and TRBJ2-5; either TRBD1 or TRBD2 may fit D (5 bases each). The V gene's germline CDR1 is SQVTM and CDR2 ANQGSEA. CDR3 size: 16 residues. V lost 4 bases to trimming and J lost 5 bases, with 23 bases between them. The DNA of the CDR3 is TGCAGCGTTGTGGGGCCCCTCGGACTGGCAGGGGAGACCCAGTACTTC. Protein: CSVVGPLGLAGETQYF.

There are a few counts of this clonotype. The genes are TRBV7-9 and TRBJ2-7; 11 bases agree with TRBD1. The CDR3 is made up of 16 amino acids. Trimming took 0 bases from V and 6 from J; bases not matched to a gene: 7. The germline V gene has CDR1 SEHNR and CDR2 FQNEAQ (reference sequence). CDR3 nucleotide sequence: TGTGCCAGCAGCTTAGCGGTCCTCGGGACAGGGGGCGAGCAGTACTTC. Translation: CASSLAVLGTGGEQYF.

This chain links TRBV9 with TRBJ2-5; TRBD2 matches 8 bases. Germline V lookup: CDR1 SGDLS, CDR2 YYNGEE. CDR3 length: 16 residues. Germline trimming cut 0 bases from V and 4 bases from J; bases unmatched to any gene: 8. CDR3 DNA: TGTGCCAGCAGCGTAGATGTTGGTCTAGCGGGAGAGACCCAGTACTTC. Translating it yields CASSVDVGLAGETQYF.

The chain joins TRBV5-1 to TRBJ2-7, with TRBD1 identical over 9 bases. V gave up 0 bases and J gave up 8 bases; unmatched junction bases: 3. The CDR3 covers 13 residues. Germline values: CDR1 SGHRS, CDR2 YFSETQ. This CDR3 reads CASSLGTGAKQYF. In DNA, the CDR3 is TGCGCCAGCAGCTTGGGGACAGGGGCGAAGCAGTACTTC.

V and J are TRBV10-3 and TRBJ1-5; TRBD1 might be the D (5 bases). With 0 bases removed from V and 6 bases from J, the gap between germline ends came to 9 bases. The CDR3 is 14 amino acids. Germline V lookup: CDR1 ENHRY, CDR2 SYGVKD. This CDR3 reads CAISESAGIQPQHF. The CDR3 nucleotides read TGTGCCATCAGTGAGTCGGCAGGGATTCAGCCCCAGCATTTT.

This clonotype was observed many times. V is TRBV5-1 and J is TRBJ2-1; TRBD2 agrees at 13 bases. The CDR3 consists of 19 residues. With 4 bases clipped from V and 0 bases from J, the junction kept 10 bases outside the gene matches. Germline CDR1 and CDR2: SGHRS and YFSETQ. The CDR3 DNA sequence: TGCGCCAGCAGCCCACAGGGGACTAGCGGGGCCAGCTCCTACAATGAGCAGTTCTTC. This encodes CASSPQGTSGASSYNEQFF. The full variable domain, in which reference TRBV5-1 and TRBJ2-1 provide the parts outside the CDR3, is KAGVTQTPRYLIKTRGQQVTLSCSPISGHRSVSWYQQTPGQGLQFLFEYFSETQRNKGNFPGRFSGRQFSNSRSEMNVSTLELGDSALYLCASSPQGTSGASSYNEQFFGPGTRLTVL.

In nucleotides, the CDR3 is TGTGCCAGCAGCTTAGGTCAGGAAAAACTGTTTTTT. Translated, it gives CASSLGQEKLFF. The chain employs TRBV7-8 and TRBJ1-4; no clear D. Germline V gene sequence: CDR1 SGHVS, CDR2 FQNEAQ. CDR3 size: 12 residues. Trimming shortened V by 1 base and J by 8 bases, and 5 bases separated the two germline ends.

This clonotype came up a few times. V usage is TRBV19 and J usage is TRBJ2-5, with D uncertain. V lost 2 bases, J lost 3 bases, and 10 bases lay in between. The CDR3 length is 14 residues. In germline, CDR1 is LNHDA, CDR2 SQIVND (reference sequence). CDR3 sequence reads: CASSILLFEETQYF. In DNA, the CDR3 is TGTGCCAGTAGTATACTCTTATTCGAAGAGACCCAGTACTTC.

The chain links TRBV20-1 to TRBJ2-1; 10 nucleotides match TRBD2. Looked up from germline, CDR1 is DFQATT and CDR2 is SNEGSKA (reference sequence). The CDR3 loop spans 15 amino acids. Trimming at V came to 3 bases and at J to 7 bases, leaving 9 bases not matched to a gene. The CDR3 DNA is TGCAGTGCTAGGAGGGAGCGGGAGGGGGGAAATGAGCAGTTCTTC. Encoded protein: CSARREREGGNEQFF.

This clonotype has a handful of counts. The genes are TRBV28 and TRBJ2-7, with TRBD2 matching 11 bases. This CDR3 spans 14 amino acids. Germline-derived CDR1 and CDR2 are MDHEN and SYDVKM. V shed 7 bases and J 5 bases; nucleotides not matched to a gene: 7. CDR3 sequence (DNA): TGTGCCAGCAATGTAGCGGGAGGGCCCGACGAGCAGTACTTC. This sequence encodes CASNVAGGPDEQYF.

In its sample, this clonotype was seen many times. The V and J genes are TRBV12-3 or TRBV12-4 and TRBJ2-7; tentative D call: TRBD1 (5 bases). The CDR3 runs to 13 residues. The V and J ends lost 3 bases and 0 bases respectively, with 6 bases between them. CDR3 DNA sequence: TGTGCCAGCAGTTTGCAGGGCTCCTACGAGCAGTACTTC. It translates to CASSLQGSYEQYF.

This clonotype was counted ten times or more. The V and J genes are TRBV29-1 and TRBJ2-5; possibly TRBD2 for D (5 bases). There are 18 residues in the CDR3. Germline V CDR1 and CDR2: SQVTM, ANQGSEA. V was cut by 4 bases and J by 5 bases, with 29 bases left in between. In DNA form, the CDR3 reads TGCAGCGTTGCGGTAGGGCGACGGGTCGGTTCGCGGACTGAGACCCAGTACTTC. This translates into CSVAVGRRVGSRTETQYF.

This clonotype was detected only a few times. The chain recombines TRBV12-3 or TRBV12-4 with TRBJ2-6; TRBD2 agrees at 7 bases. The length of the CDR3 is 17 residues. V gave up 3 bases and J gave up 0 bases; unmatched junction bases: 5. DNA of the CDR3: TGTGCCAGCAGTTTTTCCCTAGCGGACTCTGGGGCCAACGTCCTGACTTTC. This encodes CASSFSLADSGANVLTF.

The rearrangement joins TRBV27 to TRBJ2-3, with 7 bases lining up with TRBD2. V gave up 1 base and J gave up 5 bases; unmatched junction bases: 9. The CDR3 loop spans 16 amino acids. From germline, CDR1 is MNHEY and CDR2 SMNVEV (reference sequence). The CDR3 nucleotides are TGTGCCAGCAGTTTATATCTCCGGACTAGTCGAGATACGCAGTATTTT. This codes for CASSLYLRTSRDTQYF.

The chain is built from TRBV28 and TRBJ2-1; D is unresolved. Trimming removed 4 bases at V and 4 bases at J, with 17 bases between. The germline V gene has CDR1 MDHEN and CDR2 SYDVKM. This CDR3 has 16 amino acids. CDR3 loop: CASSSLRRPPYNEQFF. As DNA, the CDR3 is TGTGCCAGCAGTTCCCTTAGACGACCACCATACAATGAGCAGTTCTTC.

The rearrangement links TRBV29-1 to TRBJ1-1; a possible D gene is TRBD1 (5 bases). V lost 6 bases to trimming and J lost 1 base, with 12 bases between them. Germline V gene lookup returns CDR1 SQVTM and CDR2 ANQGSEA. This CDR3 has 13 amino acids. The CDR3 region has the DNA TGCAGCGTCGCAGACAGTCGGAACACTGAAGCTTTCTTT. Its translation is CSVADSRNTEAFF.

The chain links TRBV7-9 to TRBJ1-1; tentative D call: TRBD1 (5 bases). The CDR3 extends over 15 amino acids. Germline values: CDR1 SEHNR, CDR2 FQNEAQ (reference sequence). Between the trimmed V and J ends, which lost 3 bases and 3 bases, there was a span of 14 bases. CDR3 sequence reads: CASSFTGGAYTEAFF. As DNA, the CDR3 is TGTGCCAGCAGCTTTACTGGAGGGGCGTACACTGAAGCTTTCTTT. The complete variable domain, with remaining parts taken from reference TRBV7-9 and TRBJ1-1, reads DTGVSQNPRHKITKRGQNVTFRCDPISEHNRLYWYRQTLGQGPEFLTYFQNEAQLEKSRLLSDRFSAERPKGSFSTLEIQRTEQGDSAMYLCASSFTGGAYTEAFFGQGTRLTVV.

This clonotype has more than one count but fewer than ten. The chain joins TRBV6-5 to TRBJ2-1, with a tentative D call TRBD2 (6 bases). This CDR3 is built from 16 residues. The germline gives CDR1 MNHEY, CDR2 SVGAGI. V lost 0 bases and J 3 bases, leaving 12 bases between the germline ends. DNA of the CDR3: TGTGCCAGCAGTTACTCGCTAAGGAGGGTCTACAATGAGCAGTTCTTC. This codes for CASSYSLRRVYNEQFF.

The rearrangement uses TRBV5-1 and TRBJ2-7, with D perhaps matching TRBD1 (6 bases). The CDR3 extends over 15 amino acids. Trimming took 6 bases from V and 0 from J, leaving 16 bases between them. Germline CDR1 reads SGHRS; CDR2 reads YFSETQ. The CDR3 DNA sequence: TGCGCCAGCAAGCTCCGACAGGATAGCTCCTACGAGCAGTACTTC. Its translation is CASKLRQDSSYEQYF.